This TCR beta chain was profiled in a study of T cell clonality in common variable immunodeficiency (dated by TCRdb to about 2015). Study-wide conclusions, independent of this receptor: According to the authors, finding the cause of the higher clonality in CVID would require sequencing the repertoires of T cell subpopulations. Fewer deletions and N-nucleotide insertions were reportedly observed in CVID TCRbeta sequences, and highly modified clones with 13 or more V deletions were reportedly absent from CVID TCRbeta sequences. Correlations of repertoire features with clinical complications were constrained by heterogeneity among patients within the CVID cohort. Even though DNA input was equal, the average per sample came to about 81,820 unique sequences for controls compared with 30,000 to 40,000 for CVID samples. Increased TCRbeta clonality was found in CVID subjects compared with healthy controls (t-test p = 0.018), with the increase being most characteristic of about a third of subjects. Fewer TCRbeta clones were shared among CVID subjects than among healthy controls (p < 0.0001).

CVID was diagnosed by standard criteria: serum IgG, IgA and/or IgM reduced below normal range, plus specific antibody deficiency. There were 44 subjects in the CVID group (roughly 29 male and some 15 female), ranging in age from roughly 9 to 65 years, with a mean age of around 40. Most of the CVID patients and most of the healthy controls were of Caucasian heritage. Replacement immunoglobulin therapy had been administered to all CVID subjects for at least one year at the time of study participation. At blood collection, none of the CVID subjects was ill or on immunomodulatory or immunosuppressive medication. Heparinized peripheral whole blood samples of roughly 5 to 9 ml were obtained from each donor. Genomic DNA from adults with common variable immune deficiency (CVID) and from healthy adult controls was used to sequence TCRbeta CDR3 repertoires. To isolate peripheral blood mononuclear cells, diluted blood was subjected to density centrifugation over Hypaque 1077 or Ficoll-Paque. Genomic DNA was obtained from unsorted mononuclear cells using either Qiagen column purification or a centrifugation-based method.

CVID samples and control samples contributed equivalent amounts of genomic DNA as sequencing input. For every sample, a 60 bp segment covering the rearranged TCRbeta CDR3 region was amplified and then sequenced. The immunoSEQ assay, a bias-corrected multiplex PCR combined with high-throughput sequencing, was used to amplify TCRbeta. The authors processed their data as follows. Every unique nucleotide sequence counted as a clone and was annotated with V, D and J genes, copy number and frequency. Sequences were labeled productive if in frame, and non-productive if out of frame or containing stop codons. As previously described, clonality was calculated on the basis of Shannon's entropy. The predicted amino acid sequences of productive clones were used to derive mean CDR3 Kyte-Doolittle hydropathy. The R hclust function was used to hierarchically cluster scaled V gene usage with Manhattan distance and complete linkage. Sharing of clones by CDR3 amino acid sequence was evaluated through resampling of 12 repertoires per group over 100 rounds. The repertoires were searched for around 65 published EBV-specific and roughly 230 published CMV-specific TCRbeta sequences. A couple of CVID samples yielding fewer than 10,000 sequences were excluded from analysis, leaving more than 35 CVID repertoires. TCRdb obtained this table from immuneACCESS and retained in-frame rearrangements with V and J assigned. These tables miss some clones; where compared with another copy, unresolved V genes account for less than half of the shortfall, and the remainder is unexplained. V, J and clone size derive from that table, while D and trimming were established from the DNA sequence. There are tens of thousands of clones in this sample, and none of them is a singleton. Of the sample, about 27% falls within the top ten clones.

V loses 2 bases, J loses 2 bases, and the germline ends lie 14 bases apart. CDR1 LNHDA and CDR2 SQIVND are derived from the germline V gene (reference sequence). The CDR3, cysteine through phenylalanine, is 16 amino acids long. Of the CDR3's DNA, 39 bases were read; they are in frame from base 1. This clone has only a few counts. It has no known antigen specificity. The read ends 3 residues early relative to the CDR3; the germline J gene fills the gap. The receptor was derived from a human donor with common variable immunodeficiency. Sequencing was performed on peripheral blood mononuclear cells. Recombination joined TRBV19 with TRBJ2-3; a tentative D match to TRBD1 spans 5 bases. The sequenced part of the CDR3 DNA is TGTGCCAGTAGTATAAATGCAGGGATGGCCACAGATACG. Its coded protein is CASSINAGMATDT. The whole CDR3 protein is CASSINAGMATDTQYF.